There are a few counts of the clone carrying this T cell receptor (beta chain). Method: immunoSEQ multiplex PCR; TCRdb's copy keeps in-frame clones and lacks some. There are fewer than 85,000 clones in the sample; 80% occur only once, and approximately 0.81% lies in the top ten. V lost 4 bases and J lost 6, with 12 bases in between. Germline-derived CDR1 and CDR2 are SGHDT and YYEEEE. This CDR3 comprises 13 residues. The sample is drawn from a study of T cell clones after liver transplantation. The starting material was CD4+ T cells from blood, obtained 12 months after liver transplant. The V gene is TRBV5-6, the J gene TRBJ2-3; possible D gene TRBD2, 6 bases. This clonotype was obtained from a human patient who received a liver transplant. Some T cells may arise from the graft donor. The CDR3 DNA is TGTGCCAGCAGCGTCGGGACTTTCGATACGCAGTATTTT. Protein product: CASSVGTFDTQYF. Together with reference TRBV5-6 and TRBJ2-3, the CDR3 gives the full variable domain: DAGVTQSPTHLIKTRGQQVTLRCSPKSGHDTVSWYQQALGQGPQFIFQYYEEEERQRGNFPDRFSGHQFPNYSSELNVNALLLGDSALYLCASSVGTFDTQYFGPGTRLTVL.